This paragraph covers one T cell receptor (beta chain) sequence. Libraries were prepared by immunoSEQ multiplex PCR; TCRdb keeps only in-frame clonotypes and omits some of them. The table includes about 110,000 clones, roughly 88% detected once. This specimen belongs to a study of control samples from healthy donors and cancer patients. The V gene's germline CDR1 is KGHSH and CDR2 LQKENI. The CDR3 has 15 amino acids. V dropped 5 bases and J dropped 1 base, with 14 bases sitting between them. Sequencing was performed on PBMCs. The source of this sequence is a woman in her sixties with lung cancer. The chain couples TRBV18 to TRBJ1-2; D is unresolved. CDR3 residues: CASSITQDLNYGYTF. CDR3 sequence (DNA): TGTGCCAGCTCAATCACGCAGGACCTTAACTATGGCTACACCTTC.